This T cell receptor beta chain is drawn from a study of shared clonotypes between healthy human individuals. Per germline, CDR1 SGHDN and CDR2 FVKESK. The J segment lost 0 bases and the V segment lost 10 bases, leaving 26 bases of the junction unmatched. This CDR3 has 21 residues. Some clones are missing from TCRdb's copy, which holds only in-frame ones; the method was immunoSEQ multiplex PCR. The sample gives 900,000 to 1,200,000 clones, 78% of which show up once; roughly 0.62% is in the top ten. This clone was counted a few times. The source of this sequence is a man between 18 and 35 years old in good health. Some clones in this sample may be carry-over from other donors' samples. Sequencing was carried out using memory CD4+ T cells from PBMCs. Subset reported: CD45RA-negative fraction. This chain joins TRBV14 and TRBJ1-5; 8 bases are shared with TRBD1. CDR3 bases: TGTGCCACTTCCCTTGCTCCTCGCATCGGGGACAGGCCGTATAGCAATCAGCCCCAGCATTTT. It encodes CATSLAPRIGDRPYSNQPQHF.